The source of this TCR beta chain is a study of blood T cell repertoires in COVID-19. Across the whole study: COVID-19 samples from acute and convalescent phases originated in the United States, Italy and Spain. Sources were T cells, B-cell-depleted T cells, or PBMCs; the material itself was cDNA or gDNA.

Sequenced by immunoSEQ multiplex PCR; TCRdb stores in-frame clones only, minus some. The sample carries some 130,000 clones, around 78% recorded once. Material: peripheral blood. The origin of this receptor is a human donor in a cohort sampled during active COVID-19.

The CDR3 protein is CASSAILRGDYGYTF. As DNA, the CDR3 is TGTGCCAGCAGCGCGATTCTCAGGGGAGACTATGGCTACACCTTC. This chain connects TRBV4-2 to TRBJ1-2; perhaps TRBD1 as D (6 bases). Germline V CDR1 and CDR2: LGHNA, YNFKEQ. This CDR3 is built from 15 residues. Trimming shortened V by 5 bases and J by 3 bases, and 16 bases separated the two germline ends.